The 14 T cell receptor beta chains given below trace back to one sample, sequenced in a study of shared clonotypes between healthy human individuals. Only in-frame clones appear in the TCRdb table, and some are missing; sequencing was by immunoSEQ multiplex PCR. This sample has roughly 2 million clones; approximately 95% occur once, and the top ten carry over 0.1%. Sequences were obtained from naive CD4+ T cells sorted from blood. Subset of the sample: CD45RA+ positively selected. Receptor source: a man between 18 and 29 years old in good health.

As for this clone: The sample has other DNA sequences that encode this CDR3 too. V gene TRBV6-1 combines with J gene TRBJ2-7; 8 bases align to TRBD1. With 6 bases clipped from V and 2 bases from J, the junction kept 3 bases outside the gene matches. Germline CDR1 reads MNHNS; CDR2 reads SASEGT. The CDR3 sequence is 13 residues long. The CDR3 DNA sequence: TGTGCCAGCAGACACAGGGGGACCTACGAGCAGTACTTC. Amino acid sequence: CASRHRGTYEQYF.

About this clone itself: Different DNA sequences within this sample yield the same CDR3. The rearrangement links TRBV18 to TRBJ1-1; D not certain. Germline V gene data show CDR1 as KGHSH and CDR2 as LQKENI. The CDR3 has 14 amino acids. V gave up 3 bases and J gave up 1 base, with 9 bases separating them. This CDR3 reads CASSPFDKNTEAFF. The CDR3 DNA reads TGTGCCAGCTCACCTTTTGACAAGAACACTGAAGCTTTCTTT.

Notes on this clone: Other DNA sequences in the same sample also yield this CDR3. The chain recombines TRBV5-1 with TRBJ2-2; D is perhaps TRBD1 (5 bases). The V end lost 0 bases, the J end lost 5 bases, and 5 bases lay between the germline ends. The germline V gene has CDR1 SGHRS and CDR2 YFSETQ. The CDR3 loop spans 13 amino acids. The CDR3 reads CASSLGTTGELFF. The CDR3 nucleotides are TGCGCCAGCAGCTTGGGGACAACCGGGGAGCTGTTTTTT. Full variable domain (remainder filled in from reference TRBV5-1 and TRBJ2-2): KAGVTQTPRYLIKTRGQQVTLSCSPISGHRSVSWYQQTPGQGLQFLFEYFSETQRNKGNFPGRFSGRQFSNSRSEMNVSTLELGDSALYLCASSLGTTGELFFGEGSRLTVL.

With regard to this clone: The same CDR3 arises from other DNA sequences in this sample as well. CDR3 nucleotides: TGTGCCAGCAGTCCTCGTGGCTCTGGGGCCAACGTCCTGACTTTC. It encodes CASSPRGSGANVLTF. The gene calls are TRBV28 and TRBJ2-6; no firm D call. Germline CDR1 MDHEN, CDR2 SYDVKM. Trimming stripped 5 bases from V and 0 bases from J, with 8 bases between. The CDR3 spans 15 residues.

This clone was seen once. In DNA, the CDR3 is TGTGCCAGCAGTACGAGCGGGGGCAACAATGAGCAGTTCTTC. It codes for CASSTSGGNNEQFF. The chain joins TRBV6-5 to TRBJ2-1; 8 nucleotides match TRBD2. Germline loops: CDR1 MNHEY, CDR2 SVGAGI. This CDR3 contains 14 residues. After removal of 5 bases from V and 5 bases from J, the junction contained 5 bases not matched to a gene.

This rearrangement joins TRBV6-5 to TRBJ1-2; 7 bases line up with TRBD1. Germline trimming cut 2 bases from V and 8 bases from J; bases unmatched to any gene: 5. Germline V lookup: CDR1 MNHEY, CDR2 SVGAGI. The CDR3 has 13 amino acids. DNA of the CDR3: TGTGCCAGCAGTTACGGCAGGGGGGTCGGCTACACCTTC. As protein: CASSYGRGVGYTF.

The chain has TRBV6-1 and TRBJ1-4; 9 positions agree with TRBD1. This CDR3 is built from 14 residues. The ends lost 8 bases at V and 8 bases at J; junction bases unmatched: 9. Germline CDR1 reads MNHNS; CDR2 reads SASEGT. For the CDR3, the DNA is TGTGCCAGCGGTCACAGGGGGCAAGGCGAAAAACTGTTTTTT. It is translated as CASGHRGQGEKLFF.

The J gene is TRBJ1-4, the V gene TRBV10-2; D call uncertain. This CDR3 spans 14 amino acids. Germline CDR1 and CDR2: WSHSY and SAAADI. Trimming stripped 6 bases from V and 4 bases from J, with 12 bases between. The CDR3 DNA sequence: TGCGCCAGCAGGCGAGGACCCTTTAATGAAAAACTGTTTTTT. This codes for CASRRGPFNEKLFF.

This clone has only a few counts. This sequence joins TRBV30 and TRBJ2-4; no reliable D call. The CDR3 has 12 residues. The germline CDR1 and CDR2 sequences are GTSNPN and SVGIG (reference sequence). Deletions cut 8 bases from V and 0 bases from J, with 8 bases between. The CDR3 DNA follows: TGTGCCGCCCAAAGAGCCAAAAACATTCAGTACTTC. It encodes CAAQRAKNIQYF.

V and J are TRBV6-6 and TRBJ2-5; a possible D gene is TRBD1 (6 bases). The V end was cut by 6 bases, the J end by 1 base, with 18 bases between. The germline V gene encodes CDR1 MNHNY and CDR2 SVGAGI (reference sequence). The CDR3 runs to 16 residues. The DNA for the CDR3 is TGTGCCAGCAGGGCATCAGGGGCGGCCACCCAAGAGACCCAGTACTTC. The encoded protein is CASRASGAATQETQYF.

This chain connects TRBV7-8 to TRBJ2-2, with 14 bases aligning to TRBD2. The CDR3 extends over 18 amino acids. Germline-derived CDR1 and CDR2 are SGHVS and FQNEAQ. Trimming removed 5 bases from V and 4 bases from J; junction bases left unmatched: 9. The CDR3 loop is CASSPGLAGGWSTGELFF. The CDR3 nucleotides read TGTGCCAGCAGCCCCGGACTAGCGGGAGGTTGGAGCACCGGGGAGCTGTTTTTT. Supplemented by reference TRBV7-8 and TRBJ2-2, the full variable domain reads GAGVSQSPRYKVAKRGQDVALRCDPISGHVSLFWYQQALGQGPEFLTYFQNEAQLDKSGLPSDRFFAERPEGSVSTLKIQRTQQEDSAVYLCASSPGLAGGWSTGELFFGEGSRLTVL.

The CDR3 region is CARSSRVSDYGYTF. Written as DNA, the CDR3 is TGTGCCAGAAGCTCGAGGGTGTCCGACTATGGCTACACCTTC. The chain is built from TRBV5-3 and TRBJ1-2; unclear D gene. TRBV5-3 is labeled an ORF, and its function is uncertain. This CDR3 region has 14 residues. The ends were cut back, 3 bases at V and 3 bases at J, with 12 bases in the middle.

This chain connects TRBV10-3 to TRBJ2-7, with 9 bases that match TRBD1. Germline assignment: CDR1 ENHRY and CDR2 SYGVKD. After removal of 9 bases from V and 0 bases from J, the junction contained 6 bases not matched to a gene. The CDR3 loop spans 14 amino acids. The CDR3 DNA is TGTGCCATTACAGGGGGCGCGAGCTCCTACGAGCAGTACTTC. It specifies CAITGGASSYEQYF.

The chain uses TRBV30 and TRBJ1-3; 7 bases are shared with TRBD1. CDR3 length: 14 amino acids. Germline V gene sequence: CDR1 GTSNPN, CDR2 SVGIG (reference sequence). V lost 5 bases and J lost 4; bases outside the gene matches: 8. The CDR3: CAWATTGAGNTIYF. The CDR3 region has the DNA TGTGCCTGGGCCACCACAGGGGCCGGAAACACCATATATTTT.